This TCR beta chain was sequenced for a study of blood T cell repertoires in COVID-19. About the study: From the United States, Italy and Spain came samples of acute and convalescent COVID-19. T cells, B-cell-depleted T cells, or PBMCs supplied cDNA or gDNA.

Per the original methods: Estimation of nucleated cell counts was performed using reference gene primer amplification. The protocol was immunoSEQ multiplex PCR, while the TCRdb copy is restricted to in-frame clones and leaves out a portion. The V and J calls and clone size are taken from that table; D and trimming were inferred from the DNA. The table includes about 190,000 clones, 88% detected once. The CDR3 covers 14 residues. V lost 5 bases, J lost 7 bases, and 3 bases stayed unmatched. Germline values: CDR1 MNHEY, CDR2 SVGAGI. This chain connects TRBV6-5 to TRBJ1-6; 9 positions match TRBD1. The sample was peripheral blood. The TCR originated in a man aged 70 or older with active or convalescent COVID-19. The CDR3 loop reads CASSLDRGNSPLHF. CDR3 coding DNA: TGTGCCAGCAGTCTCGACAGGGGGAATTCACCCCTCCACTTT.